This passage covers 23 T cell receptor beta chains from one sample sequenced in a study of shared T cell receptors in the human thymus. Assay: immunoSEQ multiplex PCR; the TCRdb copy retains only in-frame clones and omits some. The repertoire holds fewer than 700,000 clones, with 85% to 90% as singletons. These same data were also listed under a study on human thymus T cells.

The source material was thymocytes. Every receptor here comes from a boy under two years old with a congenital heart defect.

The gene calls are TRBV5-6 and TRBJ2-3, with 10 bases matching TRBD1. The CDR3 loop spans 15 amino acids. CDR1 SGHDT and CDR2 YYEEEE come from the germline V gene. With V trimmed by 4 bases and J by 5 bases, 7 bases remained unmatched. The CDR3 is CASSPFGTGEDTQYF. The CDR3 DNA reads TGTGCCAGCAGCCCGTTTGGGACAGGGGAAGATACGCAGTATTTT. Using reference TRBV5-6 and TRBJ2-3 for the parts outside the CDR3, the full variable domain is DAGVTQSPTHLIKTRGQQVTLRCSPKSGHDTVSWYQQALGQGPQFIFQYYEEEERQRGNFPDRFSGHQFPNYSSELNVNALLLGDSALYLCASSPFGTGEDTQYFGPGTRLTVL.

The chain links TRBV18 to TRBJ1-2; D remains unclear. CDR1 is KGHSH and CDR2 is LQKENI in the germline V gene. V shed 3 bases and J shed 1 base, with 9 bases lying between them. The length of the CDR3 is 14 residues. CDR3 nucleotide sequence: TGTGCCAGCTCACCGCGATCCGATAACTATGGCTACACCTTC. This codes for CASSPRSDNYGYTF.

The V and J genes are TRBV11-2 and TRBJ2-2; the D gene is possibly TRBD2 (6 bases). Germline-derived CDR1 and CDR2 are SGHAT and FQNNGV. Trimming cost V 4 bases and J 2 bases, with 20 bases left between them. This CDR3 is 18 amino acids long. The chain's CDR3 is CASSSVPGLTINTGELFF. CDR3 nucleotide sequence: TGTGCCAGCAGCTCCGTGCCGGGACTCACCATTAACACCGGGGAGCTGTTTTTT.

The CDR3 is CASSATGLYETQYF. CDR3 nucleotides: TGTGCCAGCAGCGCCACAGGGCTCTATGAGACCCAGTACTTC. This chain joins TRBV5-6 and TRBJ2-5, with D perhaps TRBD1 (6 bases). The CDR3 consists of 14 residues. Germline CDR1 is SGHDT and CDR2 is YYEEEE. With 4 bases removed from V and 5 bases from J, the gap between germline ends came to 15 bases. Full variable domain (rest looked up from reference TRBV5-6 and TRBJ2-5): DAGVTQSPTHLIKTRGQQVTLRCSPKSGHDTVSWYQQALGQGPQFIFQYYEEEERQRGNFPDRFSGHQFPNYSSELNVNALLLGDSALYLCASSATGLYETQYFGPGTRLLVL.

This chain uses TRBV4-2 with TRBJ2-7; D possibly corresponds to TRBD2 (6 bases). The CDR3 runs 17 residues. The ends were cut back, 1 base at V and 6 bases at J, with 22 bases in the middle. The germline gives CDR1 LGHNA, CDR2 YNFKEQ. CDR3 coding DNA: TGTGCCAGCAGCCAAGTCCCCAAGCACCAAGGGAGGCTCGAGCAGTACTTC. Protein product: CASSQVPKHQGRLEQYF.

In DNA, the CDR3 is TGTGCCAGCAGCTTAGGATGGGCGGGACTAGCGGTCGTCGATACGCAGTATTTT. Translated: CASSLGWAGLAVVDTQYF. This chain connects TRBV7-9 to TRBJ2-3, with TRBD2 matching 11 bases. In germline, CDR1 is SEHNR, CDR2 FQNEAQ (reference sequence). V lost 1 base to trimming and J lost 6 bases; unmatched junction nucleotides: 12. The CDR3 consists of 18 residues.

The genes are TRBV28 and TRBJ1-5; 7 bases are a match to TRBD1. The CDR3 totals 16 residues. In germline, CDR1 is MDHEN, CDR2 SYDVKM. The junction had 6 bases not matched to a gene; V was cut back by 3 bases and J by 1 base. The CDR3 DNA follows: TGTGCCAGCAGTTTCCCCGGACAGGACAGCAATCAGCCCCAGCATTTT. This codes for CASSFPGQDSNQPQHF.

The CDR3 is CASSLVGQGNTIYF. The CDR3 DNA sequence: TGTGCCAGCAGCTTAGTGGGACAAGGAAACACCATATATTTT. This chain connects TRBV11-2 to TRBJ1-3; tentatively, D is TRBD1 (6 bases). The V gene lost 1 base and the J gene lost 4 bases, with 8 bases spanning the gap. Germline assignment: CDR1 SGHAT and CDR2 FQNNGV. CDR3 length: 14 amino acids.

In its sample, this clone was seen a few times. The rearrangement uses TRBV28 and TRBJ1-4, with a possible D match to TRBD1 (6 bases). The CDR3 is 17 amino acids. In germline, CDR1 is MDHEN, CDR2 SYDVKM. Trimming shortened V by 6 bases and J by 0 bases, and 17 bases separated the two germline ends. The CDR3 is CASSGGQGWATNEKLFF. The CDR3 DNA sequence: TGTGCCAGCAGCGGCGGGCAGGGGTGGGCAACTAATGAAAAACTGTTTTTT.

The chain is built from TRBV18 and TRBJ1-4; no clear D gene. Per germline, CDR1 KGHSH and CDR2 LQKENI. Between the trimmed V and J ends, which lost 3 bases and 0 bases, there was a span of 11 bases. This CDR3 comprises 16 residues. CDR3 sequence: CASSPSGVPTNEKLFF. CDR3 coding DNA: TGTGCCAGCTCACCTTCCGGGGTCCCAACTAATGAAAAACTGTTTTTT.

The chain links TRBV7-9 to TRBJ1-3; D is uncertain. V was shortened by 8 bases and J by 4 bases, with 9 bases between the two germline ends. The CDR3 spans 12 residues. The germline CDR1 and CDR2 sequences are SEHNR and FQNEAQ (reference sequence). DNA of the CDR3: TGTGCCAGCCGAGCAAAGGGAAACACCATATATTTT. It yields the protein CASRAKGNTIYF.

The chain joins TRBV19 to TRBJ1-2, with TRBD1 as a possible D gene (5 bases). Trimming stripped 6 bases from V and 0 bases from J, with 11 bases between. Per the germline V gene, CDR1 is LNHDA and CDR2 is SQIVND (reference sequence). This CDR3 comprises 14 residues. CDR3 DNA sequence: TGTGCCAGTAGAAGGCAGGGATCTAACTATGGCTACACCTTC. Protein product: CASRRQGSNYGYTF.

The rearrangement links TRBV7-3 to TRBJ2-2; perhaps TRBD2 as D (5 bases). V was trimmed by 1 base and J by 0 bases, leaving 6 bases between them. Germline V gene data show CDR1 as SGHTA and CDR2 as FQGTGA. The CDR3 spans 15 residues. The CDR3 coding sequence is TGTGCCAGCAGCTTAAACGGGGCGAACACCGGGGAGCTGTTTTTT. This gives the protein CASSLNGANTGELFF.

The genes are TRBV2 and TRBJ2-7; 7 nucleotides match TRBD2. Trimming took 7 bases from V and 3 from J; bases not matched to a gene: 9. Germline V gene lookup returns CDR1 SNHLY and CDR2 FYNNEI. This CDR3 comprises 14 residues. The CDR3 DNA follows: TGTGCCAGCAAATGTGTAGCGGGCAACTACGAGCAGTACTTC. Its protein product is CASKCVAGNYEQYF.

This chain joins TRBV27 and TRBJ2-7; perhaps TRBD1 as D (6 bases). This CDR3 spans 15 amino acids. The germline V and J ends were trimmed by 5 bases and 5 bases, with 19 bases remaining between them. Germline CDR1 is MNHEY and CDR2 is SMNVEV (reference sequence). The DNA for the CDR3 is TGTGCCAGCAGTCCAACCGGGACAAGATTCCACGAGCAGTACTTC. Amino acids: CASSPTGTRFHEQYF.

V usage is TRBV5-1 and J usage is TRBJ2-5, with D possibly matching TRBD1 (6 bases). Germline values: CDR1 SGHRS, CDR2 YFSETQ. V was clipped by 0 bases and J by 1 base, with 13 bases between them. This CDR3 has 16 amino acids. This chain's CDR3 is CASSLGDTNSQETQYF. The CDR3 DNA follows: TGCGCCAGCAGCTTGGGGGACACCAATTCCCAAGAGACCCAGTACTTC. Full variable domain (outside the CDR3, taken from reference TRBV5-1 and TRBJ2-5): KAGVTQTPRYLIKTRGQQVTLSCSPISGHRSVSWYQQTPGQGLQFLFEYFSETQRNKGNFPGRFSGRQFSNSRSEMNVSTLELGDSALYLCASSLGDTNSQETQYFGPGTRLLVL.

CDR3 DNA: TGTGCCAGCAGCGTAAGGTCTTATCCGAAAAGCGGGAGGCACTCCTACAATGAGCAGTTCTTC. This sequence encodes CASSVRSYPKSGRHSYNEQFF. The rearrangement uses TRBV9 and TRBJ2-1; 9 bases match TRBD2. Germline CDR1 SGDLS, CDR2 YYNGEE. After removal of 1 base from V and 0 bases from J, the junction contained 17 bases not matched to a gene. The CDR3 loop spans 21 amino acids.

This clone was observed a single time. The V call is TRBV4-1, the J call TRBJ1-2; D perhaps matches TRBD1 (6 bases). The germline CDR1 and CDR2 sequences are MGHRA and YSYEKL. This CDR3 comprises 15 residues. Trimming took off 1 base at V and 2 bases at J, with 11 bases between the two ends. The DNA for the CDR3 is TGCGCCAGCAGCCAAGCCCCAGGGGTGAACTATGGCTACACCTTC. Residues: CASSQAPGVNYGYTF.

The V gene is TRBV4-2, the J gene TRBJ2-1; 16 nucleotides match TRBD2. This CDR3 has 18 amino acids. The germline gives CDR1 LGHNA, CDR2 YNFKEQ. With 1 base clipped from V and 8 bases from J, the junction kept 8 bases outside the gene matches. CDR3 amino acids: CASSQASGLAGGPDEQFF. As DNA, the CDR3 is TGTGCCAGCAGCCAAGCATCGGGACTAGCGGGAGGGCCCGATGAGCAGTTCTTC.

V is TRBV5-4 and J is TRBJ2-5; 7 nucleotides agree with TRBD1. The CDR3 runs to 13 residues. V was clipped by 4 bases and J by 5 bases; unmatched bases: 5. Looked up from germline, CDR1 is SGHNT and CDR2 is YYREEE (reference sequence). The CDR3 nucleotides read TGTGCCAGCAGCCTTACAGGGGAGGAGACCCAGTACTTC. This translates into CASSLTGEETQYF.

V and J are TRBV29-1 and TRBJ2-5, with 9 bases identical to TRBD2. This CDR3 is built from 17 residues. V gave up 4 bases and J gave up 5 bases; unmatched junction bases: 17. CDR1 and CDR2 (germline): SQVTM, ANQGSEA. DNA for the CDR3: TGCAGCGTTGGCCGGGTAGTGGCGGGAGGGTCTTCTGAGACCCAGTACTTC. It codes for CSVGRVVAGGSSETQYF.

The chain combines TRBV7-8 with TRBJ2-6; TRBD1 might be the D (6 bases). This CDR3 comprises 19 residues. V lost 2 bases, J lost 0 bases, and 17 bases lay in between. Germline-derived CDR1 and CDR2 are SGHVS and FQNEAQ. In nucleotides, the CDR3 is TGTGCCAGCAGCTTATTCGGACAGAGGATATCCTCTGGGGCCAACGTCCTGACTTTC. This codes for CASSLFGQRISSGANVLTF.

The CDR3 nucleotides read TGTGCCAGCAGCGGTAGAGGGGAGGGCTATGGCTACACCTTC. Translated, it gives CASSGRGEGYGYTF. This rearrangement joins TRBV28 to TRBJ1-2, with D perhaps TRBD1 (5 bases). Germline V CDR1 and CDR2: MDHEN, SYDVKM. Trimming cost V 6 bases and J 4 bases, with 15 bases left between them. The CDR3 has 14 residues.